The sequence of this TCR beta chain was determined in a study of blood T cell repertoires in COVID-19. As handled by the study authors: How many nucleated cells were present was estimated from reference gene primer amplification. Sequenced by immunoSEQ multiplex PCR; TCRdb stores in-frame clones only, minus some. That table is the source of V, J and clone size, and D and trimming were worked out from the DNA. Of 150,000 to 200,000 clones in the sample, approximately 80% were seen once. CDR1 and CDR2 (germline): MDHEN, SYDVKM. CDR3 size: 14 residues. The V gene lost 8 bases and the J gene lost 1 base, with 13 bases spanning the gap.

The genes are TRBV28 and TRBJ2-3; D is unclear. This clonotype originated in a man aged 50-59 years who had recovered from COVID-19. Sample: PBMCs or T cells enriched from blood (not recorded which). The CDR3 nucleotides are TGTGCCAGCGCGGTGCTTTACCGCACAGATACGCAGTATTTT. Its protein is CASAVLYRTDTQYF.